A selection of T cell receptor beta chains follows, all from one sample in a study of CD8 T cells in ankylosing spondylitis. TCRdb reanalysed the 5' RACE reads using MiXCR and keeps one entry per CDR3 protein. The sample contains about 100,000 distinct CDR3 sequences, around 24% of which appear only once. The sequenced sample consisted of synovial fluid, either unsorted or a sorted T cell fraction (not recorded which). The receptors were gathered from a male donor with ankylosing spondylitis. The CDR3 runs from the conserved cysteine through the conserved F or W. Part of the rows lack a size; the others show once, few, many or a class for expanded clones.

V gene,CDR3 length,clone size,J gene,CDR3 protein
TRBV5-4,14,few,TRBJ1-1,CASSFLGGHTEAFF
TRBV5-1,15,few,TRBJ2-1,CASSLGLAEINEQFF
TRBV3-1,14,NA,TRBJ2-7,CASSQFTGPYEQYF
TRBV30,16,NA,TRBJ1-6,CAWRGRGRIYNSPLHF
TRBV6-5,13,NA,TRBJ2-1,CASSYGTGNEQFF
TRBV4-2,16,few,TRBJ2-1,CASSQYSGSSYNEQFF
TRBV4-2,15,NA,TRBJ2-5,CASSQVLSYQETQYF
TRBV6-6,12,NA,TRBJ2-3,CASSLPDTPQYF
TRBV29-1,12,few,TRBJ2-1,CRVGERDNEQFF
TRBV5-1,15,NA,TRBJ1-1,CASSKLGTGVTEAFF
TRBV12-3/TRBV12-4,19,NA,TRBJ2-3,CASSLAARGVAGWRDTQYF
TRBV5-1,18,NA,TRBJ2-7,CASSPGTSGRALYYEQYF
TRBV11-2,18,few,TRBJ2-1,CASSLDFIAGGSYNEQFF
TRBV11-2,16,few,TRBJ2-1,CASSGRTGSSYNEQFF
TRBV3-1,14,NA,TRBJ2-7,CASSQDLRSYEQYF
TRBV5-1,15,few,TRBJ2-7,CASSLAGGLNGEQYF
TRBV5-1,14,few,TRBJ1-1,CASSARQGVTEAFF
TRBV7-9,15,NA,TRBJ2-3,CASRPGLAVADTQYF
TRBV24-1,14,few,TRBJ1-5,CATSEPGPNQPQHF
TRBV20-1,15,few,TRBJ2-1,CSARDAGLAGGVAFF
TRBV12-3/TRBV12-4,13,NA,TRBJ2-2,CASSTGGFGELFF
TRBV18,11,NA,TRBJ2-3,CASSPIDTQYF
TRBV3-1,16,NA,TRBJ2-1,CASSLTYGSDYNEQFF
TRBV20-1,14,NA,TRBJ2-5,CSATPGLAGETQYF
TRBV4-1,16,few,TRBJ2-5,CASRGGASAPQETQYF
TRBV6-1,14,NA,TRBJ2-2,CASKKGRDTGELFF
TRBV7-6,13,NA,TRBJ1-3,CASSFRQGNTIYF
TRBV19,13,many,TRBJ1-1,CASSTTPGAEAFF